Below, one T cell receptor (beta chain) is given with its context. Its target is not known. This entry comes from a study of OX40 agonist ivuxolimab in advanced cancers. Study-wide context: Prior anti-PD-1, anti-PD-L1 or anti-CTLA-4 therapy was allowed; 40% to 50% had some. Whole-study results and caveats: Average numbers of expanded clones were greater in CD8+ T cells than in CD4+. Several nonresponders also turned out to have low normalized T-cell clonal expansion. In the 0.1 to 3.0 mg/kg range, CD4+ and CD8+ blood T cells had expanded clonally by week 6.

TCRdb's copy holds only in-frame clones and misses some; the assay was immunoSEQ multiplex PCR. The table includes tens of thousands of clones, around 90% detected once. This clonotype originated in an adult with an advanced solid tumor such as melanoma, head and neck, liver or kidney cancer. Here the sequenced sample was CD4+ or CD8+ T cells sorted from blood, taken in a trial of the OX40 agonist ivuxolimab.

CDR3 nucleotides: TGTGCCAGCAGCGGGACAGGGGTTGGTGAAAAACTGTTTTTT. Translated: CASSGTGVGEKLFF. The chain couples TRBV11-2 to TRBJ1-4, with TRBD1 identical over 10 bases. The CDR3 spans 14 residues. Germline V CDR1 and CDR2: SGHAT, FQNNGV. J was trimmed by 7 bases and V by 5 bases; bases with no gene match: 4.